Below, one TCR beta chain is given with its context. This entry belongs to a study of blood T cell repertoires in COVID-19. Overall study context: The origin of the acute and convalescent COVID-19 samples was the United States, Italy and Spain.

The CDR3 contains 13 residues. Germline V gene lookup returns CDR1 KGHSH and CDR2 LQKENI. The trim removed 5 bases at V and 7 bases at J, leaving 6 bases unmatched. As processed by the authors: Counts of nucleated cells, estimated from reference gene primer amplification, were obtained. Only in-frame clones appear in the TCRdb table, and some are missing; sequencing was by immunoSEQ multiplex PCR. That table furnishes V, J and clone size, whereas the DNA furnished D and trimming. Of roughly 330,000 clones listed, 88% were seen once; the top ten hold more than 3%. Sequences were obtained from peripheral blood. The source is a woman aged 45 to 65 with active or convalescent COVID-19. The gene calls are TRBV18 and TRBJ2-7, with 9 bases identical to TRBD1. Written as DNA, the CDR3 is TGTGCCAGCTCATCAGGACAGGGGCGAGAGCAGTACTTC. It is translated as CASSSGQGREQYF.